Shown below are 2 T cell receptor beta chains from a single sample sequenced in a study of T cell responses to AZD1222 COVID-19 vaccine. TCRdb's table, derived via immunoSEQ multiplex PCR, lists solely in-frame clones and lacks some. The data show under 130,000 clones, around nine tenths seen once. This specimen was peripheral blood, taken on day 0 of AZD1222 vaccination. All receptors come from an adult in good health.

This clone has only one observation. The V gene is TRBV19, the J gene TRBJ1-5; the D gene is possibly TRBD1 (5 bases). CDR1 and CDR2 (germline): LNHDA, SQIVND (reference sequence). Trimming stripped 5 bases from V and 0 bases from J, with 14 bases between. The CDR3 length is 16 residues. CDR3 nucleotide sequence: TGTGCCAGTAGTCCAGGGACGGCTTATAGCAATCAGCCCCAGCATTTT. Protein sequence: CASSPGTAYSNQPQHF.

The chain carries TRBV12-3 or TRBV12-4 and TRBJ1-1; D call uncertain. Trimming took off 3 bases at V and 5 bases at J, with 4 bases between the two ends. The CDR3 is made up of 11 amino acids. The CDR3 sequence: CASSFVTEAFF. CDR3 nucleotide sequence: TGTGCCAGCAGTTTTGTTACTGAAGCTTTCTTT.